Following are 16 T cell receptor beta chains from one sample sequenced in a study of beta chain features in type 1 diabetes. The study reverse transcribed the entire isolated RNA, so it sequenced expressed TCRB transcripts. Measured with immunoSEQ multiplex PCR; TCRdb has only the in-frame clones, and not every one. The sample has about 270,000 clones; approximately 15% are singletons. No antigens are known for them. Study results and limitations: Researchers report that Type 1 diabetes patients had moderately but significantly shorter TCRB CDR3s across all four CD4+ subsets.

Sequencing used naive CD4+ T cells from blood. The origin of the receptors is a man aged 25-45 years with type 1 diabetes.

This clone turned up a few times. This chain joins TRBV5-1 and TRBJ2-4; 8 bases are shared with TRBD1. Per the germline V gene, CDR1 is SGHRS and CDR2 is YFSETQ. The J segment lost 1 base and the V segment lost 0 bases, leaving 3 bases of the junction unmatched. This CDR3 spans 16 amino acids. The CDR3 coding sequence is TGCGCCAGCAGCTTGGGACAGGGGATGGCCAAAAACATTCAGTACTTC. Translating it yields CASSLGQGMAKNIQYF.

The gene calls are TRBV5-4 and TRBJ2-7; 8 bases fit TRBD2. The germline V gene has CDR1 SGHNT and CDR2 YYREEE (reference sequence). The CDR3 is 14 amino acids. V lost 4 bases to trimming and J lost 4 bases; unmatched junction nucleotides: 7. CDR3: CASSGGGPGYEQYF. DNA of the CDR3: TGTGCCAGCAGCGGCGGGGGGCCAGGGTACGAGCAGTACTTC. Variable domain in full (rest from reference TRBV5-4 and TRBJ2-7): ETGVTQSPTHLIKTRGQQVTLRCSSQSGHNTVSWYQQALGQGPQFIFQYYREEENGRGNFPPRFSGLQFPNYSSELNVNALELDDSALYLCASSGGGPGYEQYFGPGTRLTVT.

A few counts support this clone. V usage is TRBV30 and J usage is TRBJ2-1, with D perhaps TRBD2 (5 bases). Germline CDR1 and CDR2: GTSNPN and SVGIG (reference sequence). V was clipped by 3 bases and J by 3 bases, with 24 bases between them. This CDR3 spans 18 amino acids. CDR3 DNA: TGTGCCTGGAGCCACTCGGGCTCCCGGGGATACTACTACAATGAGCAGTTCTTC. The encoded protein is CAWSHSGSRGYYYNEQFF.

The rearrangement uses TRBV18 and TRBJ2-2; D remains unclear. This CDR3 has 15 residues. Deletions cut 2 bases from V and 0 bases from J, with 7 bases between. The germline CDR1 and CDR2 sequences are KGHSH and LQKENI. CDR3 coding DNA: TGTGCCAGCTCACCATCAGAAGCGAACACCGGGGAGCTGTTTTTT. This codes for CASSPSEANTGELFF.

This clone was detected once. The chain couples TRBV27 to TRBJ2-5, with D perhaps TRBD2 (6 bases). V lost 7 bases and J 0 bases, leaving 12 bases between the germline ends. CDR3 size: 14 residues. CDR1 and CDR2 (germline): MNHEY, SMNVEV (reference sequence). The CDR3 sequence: CASKGGAHQETQYF. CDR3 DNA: TGTGCCAGCAAAGGAGGGGCCCACCAAGAGACCCAGTACTTC.

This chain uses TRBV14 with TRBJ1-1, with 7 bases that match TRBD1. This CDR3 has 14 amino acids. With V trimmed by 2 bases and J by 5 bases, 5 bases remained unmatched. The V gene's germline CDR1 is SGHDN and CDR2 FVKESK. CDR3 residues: CASSQTGVRTEAFF. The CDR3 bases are TGTGCCAGCAGCCAAACAGGGGTGCGGACTGAAGCTTTCTTT.

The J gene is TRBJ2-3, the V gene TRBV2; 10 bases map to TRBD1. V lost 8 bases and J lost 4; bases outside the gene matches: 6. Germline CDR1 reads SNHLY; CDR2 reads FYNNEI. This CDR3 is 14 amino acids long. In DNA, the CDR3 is TGTGCCAGCCCGTCCGGGACAGGGGCAGATACGCAGTATTTT. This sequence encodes CASPSGTGADTQYF.

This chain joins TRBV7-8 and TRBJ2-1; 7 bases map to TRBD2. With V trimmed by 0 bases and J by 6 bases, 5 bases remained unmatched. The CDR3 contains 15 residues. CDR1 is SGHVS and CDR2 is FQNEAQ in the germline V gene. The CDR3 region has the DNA TGTGCCAGCAGCTTAGCGCGGGGGACGTTCAATGAGCAGTTCTTC. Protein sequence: CASSLARGTFNEQFF.

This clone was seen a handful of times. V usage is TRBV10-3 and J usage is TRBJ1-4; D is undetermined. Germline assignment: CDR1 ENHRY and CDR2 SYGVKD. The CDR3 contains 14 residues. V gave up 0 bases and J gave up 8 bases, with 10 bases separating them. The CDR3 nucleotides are TGTGCCATCAGTGAGTCGATAGGAGGAGAAAAACTGTTTTTT. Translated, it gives CAISESIGGEKLFF.

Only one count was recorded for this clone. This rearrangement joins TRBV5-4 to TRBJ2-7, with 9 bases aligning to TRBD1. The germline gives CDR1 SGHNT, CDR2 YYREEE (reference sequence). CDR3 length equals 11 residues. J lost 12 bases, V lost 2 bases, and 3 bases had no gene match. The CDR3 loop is CASSFGQGLYF. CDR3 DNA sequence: TGTGCCAGCAGCTTCGGACAGGGGCTGTACTTC.

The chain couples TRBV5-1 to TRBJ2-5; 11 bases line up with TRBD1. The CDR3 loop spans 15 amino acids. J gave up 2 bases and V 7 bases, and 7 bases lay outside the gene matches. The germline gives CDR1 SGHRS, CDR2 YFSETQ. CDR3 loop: CASFPGTGGQETQYF. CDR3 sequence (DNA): TGCGCCAGCTTCCCGGGGACAGGGGGTCAAGAGACCCAGTACTTC. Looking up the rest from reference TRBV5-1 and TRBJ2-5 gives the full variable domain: KAGVTQTPRYLIKTRGQQVTLSCSPISGHRSVSWYQQTPGQGLQFLFEYFSETQRNKGNFPGRFSGRQFSNSRSEMNVSTLELGDSALYLCASFPGTGGQETQYFGPGTRLLVL.

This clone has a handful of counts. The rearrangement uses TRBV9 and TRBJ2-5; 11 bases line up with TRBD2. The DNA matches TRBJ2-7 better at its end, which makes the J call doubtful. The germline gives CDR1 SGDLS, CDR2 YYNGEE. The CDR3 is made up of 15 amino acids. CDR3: CASSGSGTSGYEQYF. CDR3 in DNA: TGTGCCAGCAGCGGTTCCGGGACTAGCGGTTACGAGCAGTACTTC.

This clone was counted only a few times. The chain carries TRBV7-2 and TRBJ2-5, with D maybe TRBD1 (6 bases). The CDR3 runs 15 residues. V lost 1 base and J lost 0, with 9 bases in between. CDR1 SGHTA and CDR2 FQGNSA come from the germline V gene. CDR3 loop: CASSLVRGYQETQYF. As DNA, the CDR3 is TGTGCCAGCAGCTTAGTTAGGGGGTACCAAGAGACCCAGTACTTC.

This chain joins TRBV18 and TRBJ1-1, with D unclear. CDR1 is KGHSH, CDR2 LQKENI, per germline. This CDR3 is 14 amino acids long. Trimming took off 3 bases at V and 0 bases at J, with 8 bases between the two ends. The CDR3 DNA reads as TGTGCCAGCTCACCGGAGACGGTGAACACTGAAGCTTTCTTT. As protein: CASSPETVNTEAFF.

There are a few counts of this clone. The CDR3 nucleotides are TGTGCCAGCAGCTTGGCGCGGCGGGTAGGTCTATACAATGAGCAGTTCTTC. This translates into CASSLARRVGLYNEQFF. The chain carries TRBV5-8 and TRBJ2-1; a weak D match, TRBD2 (5 bases). This CDR3 spans 17 amino acids. Germline loops: CDR1 SGHTS, CDR2 YDEGEE. The V end was cut by 0 bases, the J end by 4 bases, with 17 bases between.

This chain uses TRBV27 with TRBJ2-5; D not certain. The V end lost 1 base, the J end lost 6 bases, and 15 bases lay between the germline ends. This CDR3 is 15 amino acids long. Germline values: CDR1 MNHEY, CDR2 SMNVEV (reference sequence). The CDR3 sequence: CASSLYQSGSQTQYF. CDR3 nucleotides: TGTGCCAGCAGTTTATACCAGTCAGGATCCCAGACCCAGTACTTC.